What follows are 15 T cell receptor beta chains derived from one specimen sequenced in a study of T cell responses to AZD1222 COVID-19 vaccine (dated by TCRdb to the early 2020s). Library method: the immunoSEQ multiplex PCR assay. TCRdb took over this immuneACCESS table, retaining in-frame rearrangements with V and J assigned. Such tables are incomplete; in checked studies, under half of the missing clones stem from an unresolved V gene, and the remainder is unexplained. Counted in this sample were 120,000 to 150,000 clones; more than 75% of them appeared once. The ten largest clones represent around 5.5% of the sample. The time point label, as the study defines it: baseline before first vaccination. The starting material was peripheral blood, obtained on day 0 of AZD1222 vaccination. These receptors came from an adult in good health.

This clone has just a few counts. V is TRBV14 and J is TRBJ2-1; the D gene is possibly TRBD1 (6 bases). With 0 bases removed from V and 3 bases from J, the gap between germline ends came to 15 bases. Germline V gives CDR1 SGHDN, CDR2 FVKESK. This CDR3 is built from 17 residues. DNA of the CDR3: TGTGCCAGCAGCCAAGATCTTGGGGGCCTGGGCTACAATGAGCAGTTCTTC. Translating it yields CASSQDLGGLGYNEQFF.

The V gene is TRBV9, the J gene TRBJ1-4; D unclear. CDR3 length equals 13 residues. V lost 0 bases to trimming and J lost 8 bases, with 8 bases between them. Germline V gene data show CDR1 as SGDLS and CDR2 as YYNGEE. The CDR3 bases are TGTGCCAGCAGCGTAGATGGGCGGGAAAAACTGTTTTTT. Translated: CASSVDGREKLFF. The full variable domain, rest sourced from reference TRBV9 and TRBJ1-4, is DSGVTQTPKHLITATGQRVTLRCSPRSGDLSVYWYQQSLDQGLQFLIQYYNGEERAKGNILERFSAQQFPDLHSELNLSSLELGDSALYFCASSVDGREKLFFGSGTQLSVL.

The chain carries TRBV7-9 and TRBJ1-3; 10 bases are a match to TRBD1. The ends lost 5 bases at V and 3 bases at J; junction bases unmatched: 10. The CDR3 extends over 17 amino acids. Germline-derived CDR1 and CDR2 are SEHNR and FQNEAQ (reference sequence). CDR3 region: CASSLGTGVFRGNTIYF. The DNA of the CDR3 is TGTGCCAGCAGCCTCGGGACAGGGGTTTTTCGTGGAAACACCATATATTTT.

The V and J genes are TRBV7-3 and TRBJ2-2; D is perhaps TRBD1 (6 bases). Trimming shortened V by 1 base and J by 4 bases, and 7 bases separated the two germline ends. The CDR3 covers 14 residues. CDR1 and CDR2 from the germline V gene are SGHTA and FQGTGA. The CDR3 nucleotides are TGTGCCAGCAGCTTAAAAGGGGGCACCGGGGAGCTGTTTTTT. Its protein product is CASSLKGGTGELFF.

This chain joins TRBV11-2 and TRBJ1-1; D is undetermined. This CDR3 comprises 13 residues. Germline CDR1 is SGHAT and CDR2 is FQNNGV. The V end was cut by 5 bases, the J end by 4 bases, with 11 bases between. The CDR3 bases are TGTGCCAGCAGCCTTCCAACCCGCACTGAAGCTTTCTTT. It yields the protein CASSLPTRTEAFF.

The chain couples TRBV10-3 to TRBJ2-3; D is uncertain. The V end lost 3 bases, the J end lost 4 bases, and 14 bases lay between the germline ends. The CDR3 contains 15 residues. CDR1 ENHRY and CDR2 SYGVKD come from the germline V gene. CDR3 bases: TGTGCCATCAGTGAAGGTAGGGCCTCTTCAGATACGCAGTATTTT. Its translation is CAISEGRASSDTQYF.

The chain has TRBV6-6 and TRBJ2-7; perhaps TRBD1 as D (6 bases). This CDR3 spans 14 amino acids. Germline loops: CDR1 MNHNY, CDR2 SVGAGI (reference sequence). V was clipped by 2 bases and J by 0 bases, with 8 bases between them. CDR3 residues: CASSYGQNSYEQYF. CDR3 bases: TGTGCCAGCAGTTACGGACAGAACTCCTACGAGCAGTACTTC.

The rearrangement links TRBV28 to TRBJ1-2, with 9 nucleotides matching TRBD1. The germline CDR1 and CDR2 sequences are MDHEN and SYDVKM. V was pared by 8 bases and J by 4 bases, with 8 bases of the junction left unmatched. The CDR3 has 14 residues. The CDR3 coding sequence is TGTGCCAGCCTAACAGGGGGCACAGGCTATGGCTACACCTTC. This translates into CASLTGGTGYGYTF.

V is TRBV18 and J is TRBJ1-3; 10 bases fit TRBD1. The CDR3 covers 20 residues. After removal of 1 base from V and 0 bases from J, the junction contained 12 bases not matched to a gene. From germline, CDR1 is KGHSH and CDR2 LQKENI. The CDR3 loop is CASSPLIPFDRGLSGNTIYF. The CDR3 bases are TGTGCCAGCTCACCACTTATACCCTTTGACAGGGGGCTCTCTGGAAACACCATATATTTT. Looking up the rest from reference TRBV18 and TRBJ1-3 gives the full variable domain: NAGVMQNPRHLVRRRGQEARLRCSPMKGHSHVYWYRQLPEEGLKFMVYLQKENIIDESGMPKERFSAEFPKEGPSILRIQQVVRGDSAAYFCASSPLIPFDRGLSGNTIYFGEGSWLTVV.

This clone was observed once. The rearrangement uses TRBV5-1 and TRBJ1-2; D perhaps matches TRBD1 (6 bases). The CDR3 runs 15 residues. CDR1 is SGHRS, CDR2 YFSETQ, per germline. V was clipped by 4 bases and J by 5 bases, with 18 bases between them. CDR3 amino acids: CASSPRQAGVYGYTF. The CDR3 DNA is TGCGCCAGCAGCCCCAGACAGGCGGGGGTGTATGGCTACACCTTC.

This rearrangement joins TRBV5-4 to TRBJ2-1, with TRBD2 identical over 7 bases. Germline lookup yields CDR1 SGHNT and CDR2 YYREEE (reference sequence). V lost 4 bases and J lost 4; bases outside the gene matches: 8. The CDR3 covers 15 residues. The CDR3 loop reads CASSDDPGGYNEQFF. The CDR3, as DNA: TGTGCCAGCAGCGATGACCCGGGAGGTTACAATGAGCAGTTCTTC.

The chain recombines TRBV6-2 or TRBV6-3 with TRBJ2-3; TRBD1 aligns across 7 bases. The germline V gene encodes CDR1 MNHEY and CDR2 SVGEGT. V lost 0 bases and J lost 2; bases outside the gene matches: 5. The CDR3 is 16 residues long. CDR3 nucleotide sequence: TGTGCCAGCAGTTACTCAGACAGGGCCCTCACAGATACGCAGTATTTT. Its translation is CASSYSDRALTDTQYF.

In the case of this clone: The junction differs from germline at one of its ends, possibly a read error. The rearrangement links TRBV7-2 to TRBJ2-7, with 9 bases aligning to TRBD2. This CDR3 comprises 15 residues. Germline lookup yields CDR1 SGHTA and CDR2 FQGNSA. The CDR3 sequence: CASSIASGAAYEQYF. Here the CDR3 DNA reads TGTGCCAGCAGCATAGCTAGCGGGGCCGCCTACGAGCAGTACTTC.

The rearrangement joins TRBV6-2 or TRBV6-3 to TRBJ2-3; D call uncertain. The length of the CDR3 is 16 residues. Germline CDR1 MNHEY, CDR2 SVGEGT. Between the trimmed V and J ends, which lost 0 bases and 1 base, there was a span of 11 bases. Written as DNA, the CDR3 is TGTGCCAGCAGTTACTCGAGGTCCACGGGCACAGATACGCAGTATTTT. Protein product: CASSYSRSTGTDTQYF.

The rearrangement joins TRBV4-2 to TRBJ1-1; D is unclear. Germline CDR1 LGHNA, CDR2 YNFKEQ. V dropped 4 bases and J dropped 1 base, with 19 bases sitting between them. The length of the CDR3 is 17 residues. DNA of the CDR3: TGTGCCAGCAGCCCCGAGCCCCTAAATGAGGGGAACACTGAAGCTTTCTTT. It is translated as CASSPEPLNEGNTEAFF.